One and the same sample provided the 15 T cell receptor beta chains below, sequenced in a study of OX40 agonist ivuxolimab in advanced cancers. Using immunoSEQ multiplex PCR, the repertoire was profiled, and TCRdb retains in-frame clones only, with some absent. The table has about 83,000 clones, about 81% seen once. The sample consisted of CD4+ or CD8+ T cells sorted from blood, taken in a trial of the OX40 agonist ivuxolimab. The source of these receptors is an adult with an advanced solid tumor such as melanoma, head and neck, liver or kidney cancer.

This clone was counted only a few times. V is TRBV19 and J is TRBJ1-6; possible D gene TRBD1, 5 bases. The ends were cut back, 3 bases at V and 9 bases at J, with 12 bases in the middle. This CDR3 comprises 14 residues. CDR1 LNHDA and CDR2 SQIVND come from the germline V gene (reference sequence). CDR3 in DNA: TGTGCCAGTAGTATCGGGACTCTTGTTTCACCCCTCCACTTT. Amino acids: CASSIGTLVSPLHF. The variable domain in full, with the rest retrieved from reference TRBV19 and TRBJ1-6, is DGGITQSPKYLFRKEGQNVTLSCEQNLNHDAMYWYRQDPGQGLRLIYYSQIVNDFQKGDIAEGYSVSREKKESFPLTVTSAQKNPTAFYLCASSIGTLVSPLHFGNGTRLTVT.

This clone has only a few counts. This CDR3 reads CAWRRRTNNSPLHF. For the CDR3, the DNA is TGTGCCTGGAGGCGTAGAACGAATAATTCACCCCTCCACTTT. The chain has TRBV30 and TRBJ1-6; D remains ambiguous. The V gene lost 3 bases and the J gene lost 5 bases, with 11 bases spanning the gap. The CDR3 is 14 residues long. CDR1 is GTSNPN, CDR2 SVGIG, per germline (reference sequence).

The chain has TRBV11-2 and TRBJ2-7; no firm D call. V lost 4 bases and J 2 bases, leaving 6 bases between the germline ends. The CDR3 runs to 12 residues. CDR1 and CDR2 from the germline V gene are SGHAT and FQNNGV. CDR3 in amino acids: CASSSVTYEQYF. The CDR3 DNA is TGTGCCAGCAGCTCAGTAACCTACGAGCAGTACTTC.

This chain joins TRBV30 and TRBJ1-2; the match to TRBD1 covers 8 bases. Germline loops: CDR1 GTSNPN, CDR2 SVGIG (reference sequence). CDR3 length equals 14 residues. The V and J ends lost 7 bases and 2 bases, in that order; junction bases with no gene match: 9. DNA of the CDR3: TGTGCCTTTGACAGGGGAGTAACAAACTATGGCTACACCTTC. It translates to CAFDRGVTNYGYTF.

This rearrangement joins TRBV4-3 to TRBJ2-3, with D uncertain. CDR1 and CDR2 from the germline V gene are LGHNA and YSLEER. V was cut by 4 bases and J by 2 bases, with 16 bases left in between. The CDR3 has 16 amino acids. CDR3 sequence reads: CASSLQSGTFTDTQYF. The CDR3, as DNA: TGCGCCAGCAGCCTCCAGTCGGGTACATTCACAGATACGCAGTATTTT.

The chain carries TRBV11-2 and TRBJ2-5; TRBD2 might be the D (6 bases). Trimming stripped 3 bases from V and 2 bases from J, with 16 bases between. Germline V gives CDR1 SGHAT, CDR2 FQNNGV. The CDR3 contains 16 residues. The CDR3 loop is CASSLSDVGGQETQYF. The CDR3 DNA reads TGTGCCAGCAGCTTGTCTGATGTGGGGGGTCAAGAGACCCAGTACTTC.

The chain is built from TRBV19 and TRBJ1-4; D is ambiguous. Trimming stripped 7 bases from V and 5 bases from J, with 8 bases between. CDR1 and CDR2 (germline): LNHDA, SQIVND (reference sequence). This CDR3 is 12 amino acids long. The CDR3, as DNA: TGTGCCAGTAATGACCGCAATGAAAAACTGTTTTTT. Encoded protein: CASNDRNEKLFF.

The gene calls are TRBV29-1 and TRBJ2-3, with 7 bases matching TRBD1. V lost 3 bases to trimming and J lost 1 base; unmatched junction nucleotides: 4. Looked up from germline, CDR1 is SQVTM and CDR2 is ANQGSEA. The CDR3 covers 14 residues. The CDR3 coding sequence is TGCAGCGTTGATCCCGGGACAGGCACAGATACGCAGTATTTT. This translates into CSVDPGTGTDTQYF.

The chain is built from TRBV29-1 and TRBJ2-3; no reliable D call. Germline loops: CDR1 SQVTM, CDR2 ANQGSEA. Deletions cut 6 bases from V and 2 bases from J, with 12 bases between. The CDR3 covers 13 residues. Here the CDR3 reads CSVLDRSTDTQYF. The DNA of the CDR3 is TGCAGCGTCCTAGACCGGTCCACAGATACGCAGTATTTT.

The chain carries TRBV5-1 and TRBJ2-7, with 8 positions matching TRBD1. The CDR3 is made up of 15 amino acids. Trimming removed 4 bases from V and 1 base from J; junction bases left unmatched: 7. CDR1 is SGHRS, CDR2 YFSETQ, per germline. DNA of the CDR3: TGCGCCAGCAGCCCTTGGGACAGGTCGTCCTACGAGCAGTACTTC. It translates to CASSPWDRSSYEQYF.

The chain carries TRBV5-1 and TRBJ1-2; tentative D call: TRBD1 (6 bases). V shed 3 bases and J shed 4 bases, with 19 bases lying between them. CDR1 and CDR2 (germline): SGHRS, YFSETQ. This CDR3 is built from 16 residues. This chain's CDR3 is CASSSPSLTGPYGYTF. DNA of the CDR3: TGCGCCAGCAGCTCCCCCTCCTTGACAGGTCCCTATGGCTACACCTTC.

The chain carries TRBV4-1 and TRBJ2-2, with D perhaps assigned TRBD1 or TRBD2 (5 bases each). The CDR3 is 13 residues long. Germline V CDR1 and CDR2: MGHRA, YSYEKL. Between the trimmed V and J ends, which lost 5 bases and 7 bases, there was a span of 11 bases. The CDR3: CASSSRDGGELFF. CDR3 DNA sequence: TGCGCCAGCAGCTCCCGGGACGGCGGGGAGCTGTTTTTT.

The genes are TRBV30 and TRBJ2-3; 10 nucleotides align to TRBD2. Germline CDR1 GTSNPN, CDR2 SVGIG (reference sequence). V was pared by 5 bases and J by 2 bases, with 4 bases of the junction left unmatched. CDR3 length equals 14 residues. The CDR3 sequence is CAWCSGGFTDTQYF. The DNA of the CDR3 is TGTGCCTGGTGTAGCGGGGGGTTCACAGATACGCAGTATTTT.

The chain is built from TRBV19 and TRBJ2-7; TRBD1 aligns across 8 bases. With V trimmed by 5 bases and J by 3 bases, 3 bases remained unmatched. Germline V gene sequence: CDR1 LNHDA, CDR2 SQIVND (reference sequence). This CDR3 has 13 amino acids. The CDR3 nucleotides read TGTGCCAGTAGTCAGGGGGCTTACTACGAGCAGTACTTC. It translates to CASSQGAYYEQYF.

In this sample, this clone turned up a few times. CDR3 residues: CASSVVAQTNTGELFF. As DNA, the CDR3 is TGTGCCAGCAGCGTAGTTGCCCAAACTAACACCGGGGAGCTGTTTTTT. This sequence joins TRBV9 and TRBJ2-2; D uncertain. The germline V and J ends were trimmed by 0 bases and 2 bases, with 11 bases remaining between them. The CDR3 runs to 16 residues. Germline CDR1 and CDR2: SGDLS and YYNGEE.